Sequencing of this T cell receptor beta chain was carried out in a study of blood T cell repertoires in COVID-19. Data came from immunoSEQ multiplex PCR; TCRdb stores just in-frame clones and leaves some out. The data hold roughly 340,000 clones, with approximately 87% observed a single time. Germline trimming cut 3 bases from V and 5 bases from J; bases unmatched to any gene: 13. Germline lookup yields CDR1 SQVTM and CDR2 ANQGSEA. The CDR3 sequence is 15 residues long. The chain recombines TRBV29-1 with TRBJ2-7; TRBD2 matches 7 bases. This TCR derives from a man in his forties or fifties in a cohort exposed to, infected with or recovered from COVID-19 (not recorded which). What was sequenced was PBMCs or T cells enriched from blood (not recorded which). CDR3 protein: CSVESRWLAENEQYF. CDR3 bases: TGCAGCGTTGAGAGCAGGTGGCTAGCGGAGAACGAGCAGTACTTC.